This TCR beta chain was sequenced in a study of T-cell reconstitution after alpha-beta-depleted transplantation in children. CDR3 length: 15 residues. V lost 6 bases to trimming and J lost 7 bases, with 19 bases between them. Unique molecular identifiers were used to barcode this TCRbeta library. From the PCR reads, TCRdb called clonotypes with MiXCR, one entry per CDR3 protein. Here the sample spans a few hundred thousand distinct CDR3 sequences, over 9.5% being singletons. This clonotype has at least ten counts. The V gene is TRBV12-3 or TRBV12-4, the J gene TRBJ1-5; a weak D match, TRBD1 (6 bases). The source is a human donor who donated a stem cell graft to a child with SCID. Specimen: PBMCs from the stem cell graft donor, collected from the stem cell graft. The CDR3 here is CASSRPTGLGQPQHF. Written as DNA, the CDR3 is TGTGCCAGCAGCCGCCCTACAGGGTTGGGGCAGCCCCAGCATTTT.